This T cell receptor beta chain is drawn from a study of graft-versus-host responses after intestinal transplantation. Study details: Every transplant recipient was induced with anti-thymocyte globulin, then maintained on tacrolimus and steroids for about 3 years.

Study conclusions and caveats: Declines in HvG clones occurring early post-transplant were associated with peak circulating GvH clone levels.

A word on this clone: The antigen is not known.

Libraries were prepared by immunoSEQ multiplex PCR; TCRdb keeps only in-frame clonotypes and omits some of them. The sample lists roughly 25,000 clones, roughly 90% seen once, with under 2% in the top ten. Trimming pared 4 bases from V and 10 bases from J, leaving 13 bases between. The germline CDR1 and CDR2 sequences are MNHEY and SVGAGI. The CDR3 runs to 12 residues. The source was PBMCs, collected 39 to 40 days after intestinal transplant. This clonotype originated in a human patient who received an intestinal transplant, so some T cells may come from the graft donor. V and J are TRBV6-5 and TRBJ1-1; D is perhaps TRBD1 (6 bases). This chain's CDR3 is CASSSRGDRAFF. CDR3 in DNA: TGTGCCAGCAGTTCCAGGGGAGATCGAGCTTTCTTT.